Detailed here is one T cell receptor beta chain. Its antigen remains unidentified. This record belongs to a study of somatic mutations in cytotoxic T cells in rheumatoid arthritis. Positive magnetic bead selection isolated CD4+ and CD8+ cells, and flow cytometry checked purity. The germline gives CDR1 MNHNS, CDR2 SASEGT. The V end lost 6 bases, the J end lost 0 bases, and 10 bases lay between the germline ends. The CDR3 sequence is 14 residues long. Study-wide points: In rheumatoid arthritis patients, unlike healthy controls, CD8+ clonality rose with age. With some 68 patients examined, 8 had a largest CD8+ clone exceeding 20% of CD8+ cells.

Profiling relied on immunoSEQ multiplex PCR, and the TCRdb table lists in-frame clones only, not all of them. The repertoire consists of tens of thousands of clones, with just over 85% occurring once and the leading ten covering 15% to 20%. The chain links TRBV6-1 to TRBJ2-3, with TRBD1 as a possible D gene (5 bases). This receptor was identified in a woman aged 45-65 years in good health. The material sequenced was CD8+ T cells sorted from blood. The chain's CDR3 is CASRDAGSTDTQYF. In DNA form, the CDR3 reads TGTGCCAGCAGGGACGCAGGGAGCACAGATACGCAGTATTTT.